This T cell receptor (beta chain) was recorded in a study of blood T cells in healthy people across ages. Whole-study results and caveats: Bulk PBMC profiling left naive and antigen-experienced comparisons inconclusive. Underestimates were what the diversity estimates from one million T cells were considered to be. Aged donors had fewer naive CD4+ cells and lower diversity than long-lived donors. Possibly confounding the expanded clonotype changes was the fact that donor CMV status was unknown.

J gave up 5 bases and V 5 bases, and 15 bases lay outside the gene matches. Germline assignment: CDR1 DFQATT and CDR2 SNEGSKA (reference sequence). The CDR3 runs to 16 residues. For the second PCR, which ran for 7 to 11 cycles, a sample-barcoded 5' primer and a J-beta primer mix were used. Each CDR3 protein gets one entry after TCRdb re-called the 5' RACE reads with MiXCR. The sample lists 1.4 million to 1.5 million distinct CDR3 sequences; roughly 40% were seen once. Of note for this clonotype: What it binds is not known.

The chain recombines TRBV20-1 with TRBJ2-5; 9 positions agree with TRBD2. The sample comprised blood. This sequence was found in a woman aged 18-29 years in good health. The CDR3 DNA follows: TGCAGTGCTCCCGCCCTAGCGGGAAATTCGGGGGAGACCCAGTACTTC. It is translated as CSAPALAGNSGETQYF.